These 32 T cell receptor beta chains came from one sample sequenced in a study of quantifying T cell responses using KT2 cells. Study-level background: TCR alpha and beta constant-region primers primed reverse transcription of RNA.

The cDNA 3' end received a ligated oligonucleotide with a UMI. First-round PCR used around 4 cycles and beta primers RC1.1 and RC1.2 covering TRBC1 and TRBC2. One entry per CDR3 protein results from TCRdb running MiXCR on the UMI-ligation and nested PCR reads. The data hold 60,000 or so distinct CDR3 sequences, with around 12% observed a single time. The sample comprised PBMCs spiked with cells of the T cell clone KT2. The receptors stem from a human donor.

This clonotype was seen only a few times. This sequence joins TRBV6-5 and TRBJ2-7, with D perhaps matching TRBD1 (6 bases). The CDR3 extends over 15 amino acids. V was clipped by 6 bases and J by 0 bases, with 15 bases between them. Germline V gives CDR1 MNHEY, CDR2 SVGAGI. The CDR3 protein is CASRPFRGNSYEQYF. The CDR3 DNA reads TGTGCCAGCAGGCCCTTCAGGGGAAACTCCTACGAGCAGTACTTC.

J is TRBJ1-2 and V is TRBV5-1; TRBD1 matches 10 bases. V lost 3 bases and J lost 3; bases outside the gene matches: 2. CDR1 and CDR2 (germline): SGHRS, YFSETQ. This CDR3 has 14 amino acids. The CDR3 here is CASSWTGGDYGYTF. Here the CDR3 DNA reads TGCGCCAGCAGCTGGACAGGGGGTGACTATGGCTACACCTTC.

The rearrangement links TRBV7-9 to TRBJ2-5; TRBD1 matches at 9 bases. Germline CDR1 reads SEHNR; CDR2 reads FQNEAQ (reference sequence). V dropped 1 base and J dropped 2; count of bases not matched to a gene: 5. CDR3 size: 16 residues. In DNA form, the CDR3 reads TGTGCCAGCAGCTTAGGACCAGACAGGGGGCAAGAGACCCAGTACTTC. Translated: CASSLGPDRGQETQYF.

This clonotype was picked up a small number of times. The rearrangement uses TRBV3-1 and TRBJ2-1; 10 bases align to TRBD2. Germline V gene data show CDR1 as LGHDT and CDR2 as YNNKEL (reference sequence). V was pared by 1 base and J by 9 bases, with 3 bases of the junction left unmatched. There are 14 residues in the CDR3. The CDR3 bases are TGTGCCAGCAGCCAAGCAGCGGGAGGGGGTGAGCAGTTCTTC. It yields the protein CASSQAAGGGEQFF.

The CDR3, as DNA: TGCAGTGCTAGAAGGGGCGGGGCGGACACCGGGGAGCTGTTTTTT. Protein sequence: CSARRGGADTGELFF. The genes are TRBV20-1 and TRBJ2-2; tentative D call: TRBD2 (6 bases). Trimming removed 2 bases from V and 3 bases from J, with 13 bases in between. Germline values: CDR1 DFQATT, CDR2 SNEGSKA (reference sequence). CDR3 size: 15 residues.

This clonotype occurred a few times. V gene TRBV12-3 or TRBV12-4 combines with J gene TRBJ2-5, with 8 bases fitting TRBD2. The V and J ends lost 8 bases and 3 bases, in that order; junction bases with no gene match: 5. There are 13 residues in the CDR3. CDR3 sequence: CASGPRGEETQYF. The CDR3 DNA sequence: TGTGCCAGCGGCCCGCGGGGGGAAGAGACCCAGTACTTC.

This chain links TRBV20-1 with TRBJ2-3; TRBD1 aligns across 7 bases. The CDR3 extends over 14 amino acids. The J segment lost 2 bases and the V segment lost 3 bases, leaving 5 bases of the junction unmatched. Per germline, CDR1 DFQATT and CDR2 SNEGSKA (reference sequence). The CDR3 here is CSASRGTVTDTQYF. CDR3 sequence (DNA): TGCAGTGCTAGCCGTGGGACAGTCACAGATACGCAGTATTTT.

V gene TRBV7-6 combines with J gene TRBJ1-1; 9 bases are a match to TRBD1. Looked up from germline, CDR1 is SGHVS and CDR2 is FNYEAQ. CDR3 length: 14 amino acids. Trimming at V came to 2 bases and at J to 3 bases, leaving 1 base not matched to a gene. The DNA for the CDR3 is TGTGCCAGCAGCTTACGGGACAGGGACACTGAAGCTTTCTTT. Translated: CASSLRDRDTEAFF.

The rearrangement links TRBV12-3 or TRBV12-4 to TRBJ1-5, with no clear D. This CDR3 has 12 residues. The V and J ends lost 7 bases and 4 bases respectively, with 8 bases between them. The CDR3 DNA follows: TGTGCCAGCACCGATGGGAATCAGCCCCAGCATTTT. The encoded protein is CASTDGNQPQHF.

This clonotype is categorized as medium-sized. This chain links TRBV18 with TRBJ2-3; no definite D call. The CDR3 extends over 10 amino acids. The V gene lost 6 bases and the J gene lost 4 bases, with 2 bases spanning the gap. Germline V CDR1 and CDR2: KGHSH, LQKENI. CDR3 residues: CASSPDTQYF. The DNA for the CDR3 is TGTGCCAGCTCGCCAGATACGCAGTATTTT.

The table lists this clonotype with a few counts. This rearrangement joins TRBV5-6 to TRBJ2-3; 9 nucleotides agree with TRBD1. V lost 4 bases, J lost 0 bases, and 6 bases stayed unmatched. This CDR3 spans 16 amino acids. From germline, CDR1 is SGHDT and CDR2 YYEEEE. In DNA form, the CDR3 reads TGTGCCAGCAGCCGGGACAGGGCCACTAGCACAGATACGCAGTATTTT. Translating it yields CASSRDRATSTDTQYF. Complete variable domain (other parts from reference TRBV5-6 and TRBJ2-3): DAGVTQSPTHLIKTRGQQVTLRCSPKSGHDTVSWYQQALGQGPQFIFQYYEEEERQRGNFPDRFSGHQFPNYSSELNVNALLLGDSALYLCASSRDRATSTDTQYFGPGTRLTVL.

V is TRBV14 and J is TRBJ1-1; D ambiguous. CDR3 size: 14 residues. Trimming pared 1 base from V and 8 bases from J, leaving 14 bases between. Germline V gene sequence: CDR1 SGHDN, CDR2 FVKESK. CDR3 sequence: CASSQVSFGVEAFF. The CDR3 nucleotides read TGTGCCAGCAGCCAAGTGTCCTTCGGGGTAGAAGCTTTCTTT.

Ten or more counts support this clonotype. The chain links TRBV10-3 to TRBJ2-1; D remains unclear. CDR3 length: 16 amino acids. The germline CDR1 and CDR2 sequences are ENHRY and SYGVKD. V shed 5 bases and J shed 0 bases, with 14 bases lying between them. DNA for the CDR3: TGTGCCATCAGTAGGGAAAGCAGATTCTCCTACAATGAGCAGTTCTTC. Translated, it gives CAISRESRFSYNEQFF.

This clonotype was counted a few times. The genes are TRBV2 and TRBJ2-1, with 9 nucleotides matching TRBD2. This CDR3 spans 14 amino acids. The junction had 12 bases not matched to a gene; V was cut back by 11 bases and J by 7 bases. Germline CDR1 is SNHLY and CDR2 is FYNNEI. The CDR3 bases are TGTGCCGCTTGGGGAGCGGGAGGCAAAAATGAGCAGTTCTTC. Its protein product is CAAWGAGGKNEQFF.

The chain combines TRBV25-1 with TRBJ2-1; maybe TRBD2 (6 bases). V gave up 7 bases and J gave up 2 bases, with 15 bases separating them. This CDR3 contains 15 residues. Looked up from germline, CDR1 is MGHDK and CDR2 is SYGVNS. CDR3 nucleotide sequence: TGTGCCAGCATTCTTGGACTAATGACCTACAATGAGCAGTTCTTC. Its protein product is CASILGLMTYNEQFF.

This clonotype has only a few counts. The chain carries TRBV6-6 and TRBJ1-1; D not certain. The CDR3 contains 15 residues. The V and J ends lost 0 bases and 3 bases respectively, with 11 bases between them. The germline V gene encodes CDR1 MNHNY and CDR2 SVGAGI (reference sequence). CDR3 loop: CASSYSRRGDTEAFF. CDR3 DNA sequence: TGTGCCAGCAGTTACTCGAGACGGGGTGACACTGAAGCTTTCTTT.

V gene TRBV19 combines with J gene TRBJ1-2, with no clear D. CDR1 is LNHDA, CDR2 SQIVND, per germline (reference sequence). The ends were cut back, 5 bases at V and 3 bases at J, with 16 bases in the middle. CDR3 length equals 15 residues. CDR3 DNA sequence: TGTGCCAGTAGTGAGGGCGGGCCAAGCCACTATGGCTACACCTTC. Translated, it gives CASSEGGPSHYGYTF.

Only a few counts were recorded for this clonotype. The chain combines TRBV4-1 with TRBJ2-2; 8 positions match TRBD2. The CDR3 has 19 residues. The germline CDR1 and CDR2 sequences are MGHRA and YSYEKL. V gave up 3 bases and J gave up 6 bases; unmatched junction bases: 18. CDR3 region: CASSHGPAGGRGLAGELFF. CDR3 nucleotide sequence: TGCGCCAGCAGCCACGGACCTGCGGGGGGCCGGGGTTTGGCCGGGGAGCTGTTTTTT.

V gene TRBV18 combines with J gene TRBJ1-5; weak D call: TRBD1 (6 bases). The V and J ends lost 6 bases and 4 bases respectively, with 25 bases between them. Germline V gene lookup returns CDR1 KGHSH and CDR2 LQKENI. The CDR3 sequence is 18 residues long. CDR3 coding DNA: TGTGCCAGCTCGCCGATACGGGGGTCTGCGGGGGCGAATCAGCCCCAGCATTTT. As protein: CASSPIRGSAGANQPQHF. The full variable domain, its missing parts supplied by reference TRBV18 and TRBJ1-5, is NAGVMQNPRHLVRRRGQEARLRCSPMKGHSHVYWYRQLPEEGLKFMVYLQKENIIDESGMPKERFSAEFPKEGPSILRIQQVVRGDSAAYFCASSPIRGSAGANQPQHFGDGTRLSIL.

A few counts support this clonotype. The CDR3, as DNA: TGCGCCAGCAGCCAAGATCCTTGGGGGGGACTCGGGTCAGATACGCAGTATTTT. This translates into CASSQDPWGGLGSDTQYF. The rearrangement links TRBV4-3 to TRBJ2-3; TRBD2 agrees at 7 bases. Trimming took 0 bases from V and 4 from J; bases not matched to a gene: 13. CDR1 LGHNA and CDR2 YSLEER come from the germline V gene. The CDR3 spans 18 residues.

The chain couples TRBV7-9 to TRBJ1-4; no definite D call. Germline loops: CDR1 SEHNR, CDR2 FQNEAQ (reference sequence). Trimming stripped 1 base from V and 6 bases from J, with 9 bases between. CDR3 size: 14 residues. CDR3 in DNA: TGTGCCAGCAGCTTAGGCACGGGTGATGAAAAACTGTTTTTT. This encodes CASSLGTGDEKLFF.

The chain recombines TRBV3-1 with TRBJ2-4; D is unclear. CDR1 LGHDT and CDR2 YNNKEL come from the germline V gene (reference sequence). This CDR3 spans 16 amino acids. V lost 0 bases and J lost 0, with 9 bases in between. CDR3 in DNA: TGTGCCAGCAGCCAAGAATTGGGGATAGCCAAAAACATTCAGTACTTC. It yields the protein CASSQELGIAKNIQYF.

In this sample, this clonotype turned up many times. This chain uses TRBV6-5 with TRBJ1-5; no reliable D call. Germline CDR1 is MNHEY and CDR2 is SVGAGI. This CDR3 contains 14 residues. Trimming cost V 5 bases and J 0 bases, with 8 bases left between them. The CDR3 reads CASSPTYSNQPQHF. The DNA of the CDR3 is TGTGCCAGCAGTCCAACATATAGCAATCAGCCCCAGCATTTT.

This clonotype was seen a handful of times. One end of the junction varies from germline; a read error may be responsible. The CDR3, as DNA: TGCAGTGCCAGAGCTGGGGGGACTAGCGGGGTCTCCTACAATGAGCAGTTCTTC. Its protein product is CSARAGGTSGVSYNEQFF. V and J are TRBV20-1 and TRBJ2-1; 13 positions agree with TRBD2. Germline assignment: CDR1 DFQATT and CDR2 SNEGSKA (reference sequence). There are 18 residues in the CDR3.

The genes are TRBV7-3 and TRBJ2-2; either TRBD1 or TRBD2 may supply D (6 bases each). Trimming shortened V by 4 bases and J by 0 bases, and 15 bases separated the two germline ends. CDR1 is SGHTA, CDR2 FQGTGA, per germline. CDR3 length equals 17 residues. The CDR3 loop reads CASSSSGAGTNTGELFF. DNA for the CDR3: TGTGCCAGCAGCTCCTCGGGGGCGGGGACGAACACCGGGGAGCTGTTTTTT. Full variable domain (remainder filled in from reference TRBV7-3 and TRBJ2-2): GAGVSQTPSNKVTEKGKYVELRCDPISGHTALYWYRQSLGQGPEFLIYFQGTGAADDSGLPNDRFFAVRPEGSVSTLKIQRTERGDSAVYLCASSSSGAGTNTGELFFGEGSRLTVL.

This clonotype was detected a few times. The CDR3 reads CASSPRPGSTDTQYF. CDR3 bases: TGTGCCAGCAGCCCCCGGCCGGGGTCCACAGATACGCAGTATTTT. The chain joins TRBV3-1 to TRBJ2-3; a possible D gene is TRBD2 (5 bases). The CDR3 spans 15 residues. V lost 4 bases, J lost 2 bases, and 13 bases lay in between. CDR1 is LGHDT, CDR2 YNNKEL, per germline (reference sequence).

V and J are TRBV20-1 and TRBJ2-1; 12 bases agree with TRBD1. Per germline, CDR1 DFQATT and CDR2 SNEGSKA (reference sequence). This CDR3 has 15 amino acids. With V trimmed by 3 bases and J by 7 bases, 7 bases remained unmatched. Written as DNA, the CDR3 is TGCAGTGCTAGTCTGGGGACAGGGGGCGGGAATGAGCAGTTCTTC. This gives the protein CSASLGTGGGNEQFF.

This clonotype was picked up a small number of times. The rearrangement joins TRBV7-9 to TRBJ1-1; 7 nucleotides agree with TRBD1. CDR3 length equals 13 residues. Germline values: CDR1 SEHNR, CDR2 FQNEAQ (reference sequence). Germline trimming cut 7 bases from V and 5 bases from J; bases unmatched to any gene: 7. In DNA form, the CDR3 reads TGTGCCAGCACCTACAGGGGAGAAACTGAAGCTTTCTTT. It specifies CASTYRGETEAFF.

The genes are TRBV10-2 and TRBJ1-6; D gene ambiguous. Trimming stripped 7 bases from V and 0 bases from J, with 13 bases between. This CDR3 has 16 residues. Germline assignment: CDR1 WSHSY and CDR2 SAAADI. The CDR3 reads CASKMTGSSYNSPLHF. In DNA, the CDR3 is TGCGCCAGCAAGATGACCGGTAGCTCCTATAATTCACCCCTCCACTTT.

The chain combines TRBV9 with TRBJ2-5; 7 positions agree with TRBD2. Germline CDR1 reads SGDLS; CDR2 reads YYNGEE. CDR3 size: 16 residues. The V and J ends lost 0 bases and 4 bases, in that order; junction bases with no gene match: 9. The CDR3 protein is CASSVDPAGSGETQYF. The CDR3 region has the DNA TGTGCCAGCAGCGTAGATCCAGCGGGATCGGGAGAGACCCAGTACTTC.

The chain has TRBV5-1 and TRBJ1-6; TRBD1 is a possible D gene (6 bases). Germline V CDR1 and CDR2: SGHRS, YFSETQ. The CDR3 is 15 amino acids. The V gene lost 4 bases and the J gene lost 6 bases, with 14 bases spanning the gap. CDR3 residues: CASSIGGQPNSPLHF. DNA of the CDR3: TGCGCCAGCAGCATTGGGGGGCAGCCTAATTCACCCCTCCACTTT.

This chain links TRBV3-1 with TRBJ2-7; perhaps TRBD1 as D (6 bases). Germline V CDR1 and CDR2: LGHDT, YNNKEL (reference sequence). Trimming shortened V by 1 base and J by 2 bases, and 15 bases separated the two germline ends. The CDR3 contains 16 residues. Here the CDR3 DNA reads TGTGCCAGCAGCCAAGGTCGTCCAGGGGCCACCTACGAGCAGTACTTC. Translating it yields CASSQGRPGATYEQYF.